This TCR beta chain is drawn from a study of CD8 T cells in Susac syndrome. Random hexamers served to reverse transcribe roughly 0.45 to 1 ug RNA. MiXCR, run by TCRdb on the immunoSEQ multiplex PCR reads, gives a single entry per CDR3 protein. The sample holds 70,000 to 100,000 distinct CDR3 sequences, roughly 96% seen once. Overall study results and limits: It was acknowledged in the study that the number of individuals who were included in its TCR sequencing and HLA analysis was relatively small.

The length of the CDR3 is 13 residues. The trim removed 2 bases at V and 7 bases at J, leaving 5 bases unmatched. Per germline, CDR1 SGDLS and CDR2 YYNGEE. A remark on this clonotype: Its antigen is undetermined.

This sequence joins TRBV9 and TRBJ1-1; TRBD1 matches at 7 bases. The sample taken for sequencing was CD8+ T cells from PBMCs. The clonotype comes from a human donor with Susac syndrome. The CDR3 DNA sequence: TGTGCCAGCAGCGTGGGACAGCACAATGAAGCTTTCTTT. This sequence encodes CASSVGQHNEAFF.